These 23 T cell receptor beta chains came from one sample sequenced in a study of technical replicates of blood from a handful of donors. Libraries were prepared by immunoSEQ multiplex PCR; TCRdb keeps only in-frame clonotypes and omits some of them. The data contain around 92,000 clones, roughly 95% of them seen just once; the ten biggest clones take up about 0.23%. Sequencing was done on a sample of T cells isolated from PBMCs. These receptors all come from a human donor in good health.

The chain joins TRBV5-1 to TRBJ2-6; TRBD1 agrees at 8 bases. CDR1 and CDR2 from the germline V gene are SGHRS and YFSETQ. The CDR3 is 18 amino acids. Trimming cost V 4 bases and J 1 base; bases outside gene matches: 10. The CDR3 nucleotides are TGCGCCAGCAGCCAATGGGGCAGGGGGCGGTCTGGGGCCAACGTCCTGACTTTC. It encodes CASSQWGRGRSGANVLTF.

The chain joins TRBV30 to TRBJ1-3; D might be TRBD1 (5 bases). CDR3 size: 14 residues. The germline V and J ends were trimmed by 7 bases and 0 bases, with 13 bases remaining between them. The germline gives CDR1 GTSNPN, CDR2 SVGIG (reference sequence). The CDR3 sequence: CASAGVPSGNTIYF. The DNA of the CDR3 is TGTGCCTCCGCGGGGGTCCCCTCTGGAAACACCATATATTTT.

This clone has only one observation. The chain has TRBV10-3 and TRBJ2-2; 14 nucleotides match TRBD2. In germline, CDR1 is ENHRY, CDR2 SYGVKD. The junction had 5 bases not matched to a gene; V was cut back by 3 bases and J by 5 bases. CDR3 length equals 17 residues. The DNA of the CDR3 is TGTGCCATCAGTGAATCGGGACTAGCGGGAGTTACCGGGGAGCTGTTTTTT. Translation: CAISESGLAGVTGELFF.

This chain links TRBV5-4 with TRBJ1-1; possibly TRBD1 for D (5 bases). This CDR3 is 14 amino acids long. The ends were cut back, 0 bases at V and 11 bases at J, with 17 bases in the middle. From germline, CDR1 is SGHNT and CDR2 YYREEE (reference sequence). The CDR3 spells CASSLELSGRGAFF. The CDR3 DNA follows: TGTGCCAGCAGCTTGGAACTCTCGGGGCGGGGTGCTTTCTTT.

CDR3 sequence reads: CASSEDRVYEQFF. The CDR3 DNA is TGTGCCAGCAGTGAGGACAGGGTATATGAGCAGTTCTTC. The V and J genes are TRBV25-1 and TRBJ2-1; TRBD1 matches at 8 bases. CDR3 length: 13 amino acids. The V gene end was trimmed by 3 bases and the J gene end by 8 bases; junction bases not matched to a gene: 3. The germline V gene has CDR1 MGHDK and CDR2 SYGVNS.

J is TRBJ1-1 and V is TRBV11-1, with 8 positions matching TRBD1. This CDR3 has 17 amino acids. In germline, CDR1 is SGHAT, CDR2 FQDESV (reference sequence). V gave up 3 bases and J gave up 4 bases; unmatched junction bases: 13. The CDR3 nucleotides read TGTGCCAGCAGCTTGTTGGGACAGGCAAGGGGGGCCACTGAAGCTTTCTTT. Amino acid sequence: CASSLLGQARGATEAFF.

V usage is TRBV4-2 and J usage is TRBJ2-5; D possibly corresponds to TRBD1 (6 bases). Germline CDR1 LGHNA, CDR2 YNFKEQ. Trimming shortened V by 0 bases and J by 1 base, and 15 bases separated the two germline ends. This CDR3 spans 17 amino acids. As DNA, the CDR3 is TGTGCCAGCAGCCAAGATCGGGCAGGGGAACGCCAAGAGACCCAGTACTTC. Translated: CASSQDRAGERQETQYF.

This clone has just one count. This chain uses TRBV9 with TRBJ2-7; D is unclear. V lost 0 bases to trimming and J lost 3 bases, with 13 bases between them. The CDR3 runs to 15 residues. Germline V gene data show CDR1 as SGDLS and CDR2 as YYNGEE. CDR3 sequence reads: CASSVVPGLYYEQYF. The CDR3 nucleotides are TGTGCCAGCAGCGTAGTCCCCGGGTTATACTACGAGCAGTACTTC.

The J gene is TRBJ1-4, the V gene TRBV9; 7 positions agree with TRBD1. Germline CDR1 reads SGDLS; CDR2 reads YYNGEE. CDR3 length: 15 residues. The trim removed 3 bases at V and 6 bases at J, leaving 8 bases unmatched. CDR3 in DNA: TGTGCCAGCAGCGGAAGAACAGGGGTAGATGAAAAACTGTTTTTT. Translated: CASSGRTGVDEKLFF. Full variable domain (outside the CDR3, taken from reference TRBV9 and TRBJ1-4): DSGVTQTPKHLITATGQRVTLRCSPRSGDLSVYWYQQSLDQGLQFLIQYYNGEERAKGNILERFSAQQFPDLHSELNLSSLELGDSALYFCASSGRTGVDEKLFFGSGTQLSVL.

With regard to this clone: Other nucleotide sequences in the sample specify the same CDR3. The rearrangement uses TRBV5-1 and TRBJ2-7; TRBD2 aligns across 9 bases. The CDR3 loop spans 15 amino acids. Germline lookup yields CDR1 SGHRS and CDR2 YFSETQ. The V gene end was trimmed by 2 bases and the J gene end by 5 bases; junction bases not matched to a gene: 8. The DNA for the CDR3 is TGCGCCAGCAGCTTTGGGGAGCGGGAGGATAACGAGCAGTACTTC. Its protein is CASSFGEREDNEQYF.

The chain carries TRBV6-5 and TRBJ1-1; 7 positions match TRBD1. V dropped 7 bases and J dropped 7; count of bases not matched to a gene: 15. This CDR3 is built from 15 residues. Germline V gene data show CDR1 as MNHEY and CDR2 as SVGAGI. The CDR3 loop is CASTPPGGTISEAFF. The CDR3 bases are TGTGCCAGCACCCCCCCAGGGGGAACGATCAGTGAAGCTTTCTTT.

The CDR3 is CASIKKPGSSYNSPLHF. CDR3 nucleotide sequence: TGTGCCAGCATCAAAAAACCCGGGAGCTCCTATAATTCACCCCTCCACTTT. This chain links TRBV5-8 with TRBJ1-6; no clear D. The germline V gene encodes CDR1 SGHTS and CDR2 YDEGEE. The CDR3 totals 17 residues. The V gene lost 6 bases and the J gene lost 0 bases, with 16 bases spanning the gap.

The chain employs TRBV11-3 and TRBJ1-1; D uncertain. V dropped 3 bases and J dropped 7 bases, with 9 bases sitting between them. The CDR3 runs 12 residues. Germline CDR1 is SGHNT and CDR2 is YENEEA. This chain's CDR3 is CASSFDGIEAFF. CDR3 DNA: TGTGCCAGCAGCTTCGACGGGATTGAAGCTTTCTTT.

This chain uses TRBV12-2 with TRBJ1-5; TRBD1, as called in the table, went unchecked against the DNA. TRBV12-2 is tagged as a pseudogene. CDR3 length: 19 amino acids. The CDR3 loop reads CASRYFAGEETDSNQPQHF. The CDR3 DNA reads TGTGCAAGTCGCTATTTCGCAGGGGAAGAAACAGATAGCAATCAGCCCCAGCATTTT.

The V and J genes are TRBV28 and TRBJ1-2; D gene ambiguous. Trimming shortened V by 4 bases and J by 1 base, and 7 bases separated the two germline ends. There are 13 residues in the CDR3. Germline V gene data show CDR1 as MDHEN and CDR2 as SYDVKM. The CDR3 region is CASSSLYNYGYTF. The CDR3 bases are TGTGCCAGCAGTTCCCTTTATAACTATGGCTACACCTTC.

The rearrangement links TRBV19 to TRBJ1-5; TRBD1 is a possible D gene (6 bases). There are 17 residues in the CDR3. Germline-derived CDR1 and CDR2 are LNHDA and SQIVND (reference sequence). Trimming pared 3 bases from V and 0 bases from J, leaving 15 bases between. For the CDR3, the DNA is TGTGCCAGTAGTATCTCGCGGACAGAGGATAGCAATCAGCCCCAGCATTTT. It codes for CASSISRTEDSNQPQHF.

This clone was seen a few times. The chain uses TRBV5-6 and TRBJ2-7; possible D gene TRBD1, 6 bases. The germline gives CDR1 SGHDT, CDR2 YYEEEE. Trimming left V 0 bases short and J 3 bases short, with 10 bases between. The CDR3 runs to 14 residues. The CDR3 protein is CASSLGDTYYEQYF. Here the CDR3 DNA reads TGTGCCAGCAGCTTGGGGGACACTTACTACGAGCAGTACTTC. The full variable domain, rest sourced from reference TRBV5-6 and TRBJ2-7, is DAGVTQSPTHLIKTRGQQVTLRCSPKSGHDTVSWYQQALGQGPQFIFQYYEEEERQRGNFPDRFSGHQFPNYSSELNVNALLLGDSALYLCASSLGDTYYEQYFGPGTRLTVT.

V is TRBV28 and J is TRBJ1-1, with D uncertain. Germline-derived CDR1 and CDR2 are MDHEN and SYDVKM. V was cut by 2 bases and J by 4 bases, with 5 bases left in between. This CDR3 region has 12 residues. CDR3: CASSLSTTEAFF. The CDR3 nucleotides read TGTGCCAGCAGTTTAAGCACCACTGAAGCTTTCTTT.

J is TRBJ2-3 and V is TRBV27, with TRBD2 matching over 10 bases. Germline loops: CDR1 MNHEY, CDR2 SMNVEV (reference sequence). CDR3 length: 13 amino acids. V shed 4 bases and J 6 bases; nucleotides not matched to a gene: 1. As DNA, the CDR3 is TGTGCCAGCAGTTCAGCGGGGGGGGATACGCAGTATTTT. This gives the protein CASSSAGGDTQYF.

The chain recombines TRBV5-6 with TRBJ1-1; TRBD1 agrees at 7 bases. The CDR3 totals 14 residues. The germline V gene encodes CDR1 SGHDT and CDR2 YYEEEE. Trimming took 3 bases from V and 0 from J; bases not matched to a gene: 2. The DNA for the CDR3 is TGTGCCAGCAGCTGGACAGGTTTGAACACTGAAGCTTTCTTT. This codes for CASSWTGLNTEAFF.

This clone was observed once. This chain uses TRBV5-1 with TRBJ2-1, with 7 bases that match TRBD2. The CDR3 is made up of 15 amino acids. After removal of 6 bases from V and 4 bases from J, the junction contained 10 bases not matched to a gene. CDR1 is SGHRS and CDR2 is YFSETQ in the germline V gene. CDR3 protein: CASTLASGTYNEQFF. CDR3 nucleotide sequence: TGCGCCAGCACCTTAGCTAGCGGCACATACAATGAGCAGTTCTTC.

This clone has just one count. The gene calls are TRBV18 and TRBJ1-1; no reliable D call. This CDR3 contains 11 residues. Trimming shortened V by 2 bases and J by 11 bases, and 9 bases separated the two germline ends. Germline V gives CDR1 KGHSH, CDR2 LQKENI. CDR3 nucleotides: TGTGCCAGCTCACCAGAGAGCTTGGCTTTCTTT. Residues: CASSPESLAFF.

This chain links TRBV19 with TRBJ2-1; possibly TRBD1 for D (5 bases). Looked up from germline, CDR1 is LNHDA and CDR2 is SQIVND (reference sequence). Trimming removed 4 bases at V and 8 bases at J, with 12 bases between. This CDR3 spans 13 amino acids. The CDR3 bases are TGTGCCAGTAGTAGCAGGATCAGGGATGAGCAGTTCTTC. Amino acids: CASSSRIRDEQFF.